The clone carrying this T cell receptor (beta chain) appeared a few times. Its antigen is currently unknown. This sample stems from a study of T cell repertoires in cytomegalovirus infection. Trimming pared 2 bases from V and 7 bases from J, leaving 7 bases between. Germline CDR1 and CDR2: SGHDT and YYEEEE. The CDR3 contains 12 residues. Via MiXCR, TCRdb re-called the reads, giving one row per CDR3 protein. The sample comprises 370,000 or so distinct CDR3 sequences, roughly 34% of which are singletons, and 13% rests with the top ten. This chain links TRBV5-6 with TRBJ2-1; no firm D call. Sequencing used cultured PBMCs, obtained from culture after CMV antigen stimulation. The sequence derives from a human donor in good health (CMV status not recorded). Some clones in this sample may be carry-over from other donors' samples. The CDR3 nucleotides are TGTGCCAGCAGCTTCGACTGGAATGAGCAGTTCTTC. Translated: CASSFDWNEQFF. The whole variable domain, remainder taken from reference TRBV5-6 and TRBJ2-1, is DAGVTQSPTHLIKTRGQQVTLRCSPKSGHDTVSWYQQALGQGPQFIFQYYEEEERQRGNFPDRFSGHQFPNYSSELNVNALLLGDSALYLCASSFDWNEQFFGPGTRLTVL.